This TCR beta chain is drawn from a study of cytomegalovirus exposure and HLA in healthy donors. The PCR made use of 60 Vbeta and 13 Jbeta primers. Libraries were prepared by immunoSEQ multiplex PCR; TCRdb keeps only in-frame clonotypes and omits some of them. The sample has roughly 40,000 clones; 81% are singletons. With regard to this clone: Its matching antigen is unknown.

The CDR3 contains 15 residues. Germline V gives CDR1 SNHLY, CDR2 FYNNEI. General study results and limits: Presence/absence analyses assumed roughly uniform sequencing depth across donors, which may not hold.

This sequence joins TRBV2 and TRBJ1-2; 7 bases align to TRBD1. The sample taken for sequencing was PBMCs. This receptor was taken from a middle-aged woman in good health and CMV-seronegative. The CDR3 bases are TGTGTCGGCAATTTTGGACAGGAACTTAACTATGGCTACACCTTC. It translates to CVGNFGQELNYGYTF.